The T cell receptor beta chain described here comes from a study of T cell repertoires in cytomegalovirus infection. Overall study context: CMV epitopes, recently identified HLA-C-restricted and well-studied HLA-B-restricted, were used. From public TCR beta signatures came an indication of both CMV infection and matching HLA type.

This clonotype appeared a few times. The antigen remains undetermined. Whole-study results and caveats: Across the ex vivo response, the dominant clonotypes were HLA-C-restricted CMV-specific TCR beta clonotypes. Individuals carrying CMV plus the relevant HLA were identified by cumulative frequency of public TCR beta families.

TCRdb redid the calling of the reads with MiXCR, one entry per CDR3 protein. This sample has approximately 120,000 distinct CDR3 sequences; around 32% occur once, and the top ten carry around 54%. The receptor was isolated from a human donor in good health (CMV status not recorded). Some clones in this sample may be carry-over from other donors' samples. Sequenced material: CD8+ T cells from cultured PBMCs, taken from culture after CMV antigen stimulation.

Here the CDR3 DNA reads TGTGCCAGCAGCCAGGGGGTGGCGGACTTGGGAACCGGGGAGCTGTTTTTT. Encoded protein: CASSQGVADLGTGELFF. The rearrangement joins TRBV5-5 to TRBJ2-2, with 7 bases matching TRBD1. CDR3 size: 17 residues. CDR1 is SGHKS, CDR2 YYEKEE, per germline (reference sequence). V lost 4 bases to trimming and J lost 5 bases; unmatched junction nucleotides: 14.